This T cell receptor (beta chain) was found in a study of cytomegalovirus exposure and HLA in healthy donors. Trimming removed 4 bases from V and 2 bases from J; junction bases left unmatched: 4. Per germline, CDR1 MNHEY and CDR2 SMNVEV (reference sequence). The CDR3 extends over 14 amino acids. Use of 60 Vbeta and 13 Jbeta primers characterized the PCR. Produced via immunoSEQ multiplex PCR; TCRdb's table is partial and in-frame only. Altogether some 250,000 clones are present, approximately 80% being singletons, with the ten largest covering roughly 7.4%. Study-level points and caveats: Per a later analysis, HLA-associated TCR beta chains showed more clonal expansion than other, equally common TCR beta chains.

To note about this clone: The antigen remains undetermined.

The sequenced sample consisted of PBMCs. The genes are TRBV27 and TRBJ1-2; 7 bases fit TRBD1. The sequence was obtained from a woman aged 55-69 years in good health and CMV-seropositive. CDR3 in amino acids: CASSSLQGNYGYTF. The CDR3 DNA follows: TGTGCCAGCAGTTCACTACAGGGGAACTATGGCTACACCTTC.